This T cell receptor (beta chain) was sequenced during a study of blood T cell repertoires in COVID-19 (TCRdb year 2020). Some background on the complete study: Samples covering the acute and convalescent phases of COVID-19 were provided by collaborators in the United States, Italy and Spain. The repertoires were made available in a free public database intended to serve as a resource for research on the immune response to SARS-CoV-2. Where available, HLA class I and class II types were taken from metadata supplied by the sample provider and were not determined by assay-based typing. A de-identified subject ID, COVID-19 status, age in years and sex were almost always included in the sample metadata. Samples came from the ongoing ImmuneRACE study (first 160 participants) plus 1,254 subjects from 6 global collaborators. The material from the prospective study consisted of cDNA or gDNA derived from T cells, B-cell-depleted T cells, or PBMCs. Deeply sampled blood TCRbeta repertoires from subjects exposed to, actively infected with, or recovered from COVID-19 were included in the dataset.

For this clone: Its cognate antigen has yet to be identified. No base quality values were provided; no much bigger clone lies one nucleotide off.

Each collaborating institution followed its own protocols to collect whole blood in K2EDTA tubes. For TCRbeta analysis, collaborator samples were shipped as frozen whole blood, as isolated PBMCs, or as DNA extracted from either sample type. Broader findings and caveats from the paper: The quantity of clinical and demographic metadata differed by source and by participant and was supplied without curation.

V lost 4 bases and J lost 4 bases; the stretch between them is 19 bases long. Looking up the germline V gene yields CDR1 SGHTA and CDR2 FQGNSA. Taken from cysteine to phenylalanine, the CDR3 has 16 residues. Here the CDR3 DNA is all that survives: 48 bases in frame from base 1. TCRbeta CDR3 regions were amplified from genomic DNA using the immunoSEQ Assay, a bias-controlled multiplex PCR. The authors' analysis ran thus. Nucleated cell counts per sample were estimated from amplification of reference gene primers within the assay. To quantify the absolute abundance of each unique TCRbeta CDR3 rearrangement, sequence reads were collapsed and filtered. For each sample, productive Simpson clonality was calculated as the square root of Simpson's diversity index across productive rearrangements. The table comes from immuneACCESS by way of TCRdb, which keeps in-frame sequences with V and J called. Part of the clones is missing from these tables; in studies checked, under half for an unresolved V gene and the rest for unknown reasons. V and J calls and clone size are those listed in that table; D and trimming were worked out from the DNA. The sample profile shows about 190,000 clones; around 87% of them were found once. The ten largest account for roughly 2.9% of the sample.

The rearranged segments are TRBV7-2 and TRBJ2-5; tentative D gene TRBD2, with 6 bases matching. The sequenced sample was peripheral blood. The sequence derives from a woman younger than 45 with active or convalescent COVID-19. CDR3 protein: CASSSNDGRGGETQYF. The DNA is TGTGCCAGCAGCTCCAACGACGGGAGAGGTGGAGAGACCCAGTACTTC.